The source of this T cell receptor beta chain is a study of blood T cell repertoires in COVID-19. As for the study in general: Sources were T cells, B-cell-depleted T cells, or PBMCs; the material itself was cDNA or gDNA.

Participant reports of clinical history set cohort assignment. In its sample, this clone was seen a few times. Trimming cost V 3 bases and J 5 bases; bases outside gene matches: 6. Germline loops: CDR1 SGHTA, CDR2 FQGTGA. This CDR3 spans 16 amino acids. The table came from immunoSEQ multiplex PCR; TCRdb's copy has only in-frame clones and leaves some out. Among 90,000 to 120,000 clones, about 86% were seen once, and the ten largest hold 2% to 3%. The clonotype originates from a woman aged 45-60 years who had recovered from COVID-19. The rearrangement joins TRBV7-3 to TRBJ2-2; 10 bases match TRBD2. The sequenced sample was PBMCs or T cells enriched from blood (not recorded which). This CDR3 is CASSFTSGVFTGELFF. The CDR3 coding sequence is TGTGCCAGCAGCTTTACTAGCGGGGTGTTTACCGGGGAGCTGTTTTTT.